This T cell receptor (beta chain) was recovered during a study of T cell repertoires in cytomegalovirus infection. Study-wide background: Recently identified HLA-C-restricted CMV epitopes and well-studied HLA-B-restricted CMV epitopes were used by the study. Indicated by public TCR beta signatures were CMV infection and matching HLA type. Overall study results and limits: HLA-C-restricted CMV clonotypes gave the most frequent clonotype in two of eight donors. Cumulative frequency of public TCR beta families picked out carriers of CMV plus the relevant HLA.

On this clonotype itself: Its specificity is not known.

V lost 4 bases and J lost 5; bases outside the gene matches: 8. CDR3 length: 15 amino acids. Germline values: CDR1 DFQATT, CDR2 SNEGSKA (reference sequence). A single record per CDR3 protein comes from TCRdb applying MiXCR to the reads. This sample yields approximately 65,000 distinct CDR3 sequences, of which around 21% are seen a single time; 60% to 75% belongs to the top ten. The clonotype was recovered from a human donor in good health (CMV status not recorded). Some clones in this sample may be carry-over from other donors' samples. The chain combines TRBV20-1 with TRBJ2-2; 9 bases are a match to TRBD2. The specimen was CD8+ T cells from cultured PBMCs, collected from culture after CMV antigen stimulation. Written as DNA, the CDR3 is TGCAGTGCTAAGGTCCCTAGCGGGGAAACCGGGGAGCTGTTTTTT. Translating it yields CSAKVPSGETGELFF.